This T cell receptor beta chain was recovered during a study of blood T cell repertoires in COVID-19. Looked up from germline, CDR1 is LGHDT and CDR2 is YNNKEL (reference sequence). The CDR3 contains 14 residues. J lost 7 bases, V lost 4 bases, and 5 bases had no gene match. In its sample, this clone was seen once. Sequencing used immunoSEQ multiplex PCR; TCRdb keeps in-frame clones, though not all of them. The table has under 300,000 clones, around 82% seen once. This rearrangement joins TRBV3-1 (or the pseudogene TRBV3-2) to TRBJ1-3, with 9 bases identical to TRBD1. The sample was peripheral blood. This receptor was identified in a woman of 80 years or more with active or convalescent COVID-19. The CDR3 loop is CASSPRGQGNTIYF. The CDR3 nucleotides are TGTGCCAGCAGCCCCCGAGGACAGGGGAACACCATATATTTT.